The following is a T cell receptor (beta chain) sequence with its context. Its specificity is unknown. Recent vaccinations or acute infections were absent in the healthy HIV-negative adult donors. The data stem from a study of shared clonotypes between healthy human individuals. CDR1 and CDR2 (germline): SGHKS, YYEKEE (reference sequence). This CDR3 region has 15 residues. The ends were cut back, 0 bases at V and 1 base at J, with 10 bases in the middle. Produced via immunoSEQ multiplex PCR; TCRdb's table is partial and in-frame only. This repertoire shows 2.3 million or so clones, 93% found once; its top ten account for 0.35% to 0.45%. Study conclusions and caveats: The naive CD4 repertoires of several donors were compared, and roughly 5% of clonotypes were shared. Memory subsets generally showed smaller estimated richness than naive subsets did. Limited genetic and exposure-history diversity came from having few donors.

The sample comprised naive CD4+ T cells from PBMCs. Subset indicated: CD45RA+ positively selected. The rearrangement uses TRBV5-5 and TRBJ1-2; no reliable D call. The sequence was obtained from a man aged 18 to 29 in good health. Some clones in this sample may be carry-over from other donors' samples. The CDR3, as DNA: TGTGCCAGCAGCTTGGGGCAGGTGATTAACTATGGCTACACCTTC. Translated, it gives CASSLGQVINYGYTF.